The T cell receptor (beta chain) described here comes from a study of response to subunit inactivated influenza vaccine. The study, taken as a whole, reports: T cells newly recruited by each seasonal influenza vaccination are few, the authors suggested.

Comment on this clonotype: The antigen is unknown.

V dropped 4 bases and J dropped 4; count of bases not matched to a gene: 8. Germline CDR1 is SGHDT and CDR2 is YYEEEE. CDR3 length: 16 amino acids. TCRdb re-derived calls from the RT-PCR reads in MiXCR, one entry per CDR3 protein. This table holds fewer than 600,000 distinct CDR3 sequences, approximately 7.2% found once. The sequence was collected from a man between 50 and 70 years old who received an inactivated influenza vaccine. This chain links TRBV5-6 with TRBJ1-5, with 10 positions matching TRBD1. Sequencing was performed on PBMCs from blood, taken less than 25 months after vaccination. DNA for the CDR3: TGTGCCAGCAGCCGACAGGACAGGGGGAAAAATCAGCCCCAGCATTTT. It translates to CASSRQDRGKNQPQHF.